This is a list of T cell receptor beta chains from one sample in a study of regulatory T cells in long-lasting Graves disease. TCRdb reanalysed the multiplex PCR reads using MiXCR and keeps one entry per CDR3 protein. Counted here are 350,000 to 500,000 distinct CDR3 sequences, 14% occurring once; the ten biggest clones make up 17%. These data are also associated with another study on T cells in Graves' hyperthyroidism and ophthalmopathy.

The starting material was peripheral blood mononuclear cells (PBMCs), obtained at new diagnosis, from a patient treated with antithyroid drugs. The receptors here all came from a woman in her forties or fifties with Graves disease. CDR3s include the opening cysteine and the closing phenylalanine or tryptophan. Fields, in order: V gene, D gene, CDR3 length, clone size, J gene, CDR3 protein, CDR3 DNA. D genes are given only for firm matches. Rows give clone size only sometimes, using once, few, many, or a class for an expanded clone.

TRBV5-1	TRBD2	15	.	TRBJ2-7	CASKYSGGSSYEQYF	TGCGCCAGCAAGTATTCGGGAGGGAGCTCCTACGAGCAGTACTTC
TRBV19	.	15	.	TRBJ2-1	CASSISPLGVNEQFF	TGTGCCAGTAGTATTAGCCCCCTAGGGGTGAATGAGCAGTTCTTC
TRBV18	.	18	.	TRBJ2-6	CASSYTTLPSSGANVLTF	TGTGCCAGCTCATACACAACACTTCCCAGCTCTGGGGCCAACGTCCTGACTTTC
TRBV7-9	.	14	few	TRBJ2-2	CASSRGGATGELFF	TGTGCCAGCAGCCGAGGAGGGGCAACCGGGGAGCTGTTTTTT
TRBV20-1	TRBD2	17	.	TRBJ2-1	CSASQRLAGTLLNEQFF	TGCAGTGCTAGCCAACGACTAGCGGGAACCTTGTTGAATGAGCAGTTCTTC
TRBV29-1	.	12	.	TRBJ1-3	CSVGTPGNTIYF	TGCAGCGTTGGGACACCTGGAAACACCATATATTTT
TRBV20-1	TRBD2	19	many	TRBJ2-5	CSARRPWGLAGRFQETQYF	TGCAGTGCTAGAAGACCTTGGGGACTAGCGGGAAGGTTCCAAGAGACCCAGTACTTC
TRBV28	TRBD1	14	few	TRBJ1-2	CASVQDREYYGYTF	TGTGCCAGCGTACAGGACAGGGAGTACTATGGCTACACCTTC
TRBV2	.	14	many	TRBJ2-3	CASNQGTGSDTQYF	TGTGCCAGCAATCAGGGGACGGGGTCAGATACGCAGTATTTT
TRBV11-2	.	14	many	TRBJ2-5	CASSPKTPQETQYF	TGTGCCAGCAGCCCCAAGACCCCTCAAGAGACCCAGTACTTC
TRBV6-1	.	13	many	TRBJ2-4	CASSPPDSYIQYF	TGTGCCAGCAGTCCCCCTGACAGTTACATTCAGTACTTC
TRBV6-1	.	14	few	TRBJ1-5	CASTEGGGNQPQHF	TGTGCCAGCACCGAGGGGGGAGGTAATCAGCCCCAGCATTTT
TRBV2	TRBD2	13	few	TRBJ2-7	CASVSSGSKWQYF	TGTGCCAGTGTTTCTAGCGGGAGTAAGTGGCAGTACTTC
TRBV12-3/TRBV12-4	TRBD2	13	many	TRBJ2-1	CASSSSGVNEQFF	TGTGCCAGCAGTTCTAGCGGGGTGAATGAGCAGTTCTTC
TRBV28	.	13	many	TRBJ2-2	CASSLSDHGELFF	TGTGCCAGCAGTTTATCGGACCACGGGGAGCTGTTTTTT
TRBV11-2	.	13	few	TRBJ1-1	CASSFLLGTEAFF	TGTGCCAGCAGCTTTTTGCTGGGAACTGAAGCTTTCTTT
TRBV5-1	.	15	many	TRBJ1-5	CASSLAGFSGQPQHF	TGCGCCAGCAGCTTGGCCGGGTTTTCGGGCCAGCCCCAGCATTTT
TRBV28	TRBD1	14	many	TRBJ2-7	CASSSKGAPYEQYF	TGTGCCAGCAGCTCCAAGGGGGCCCCCTACGAGCAGTACTTC
TRBV5-1	.	13	once	TRBJ2-1	CANSLGTYNEQFF	TGCGCCAACAGCCTCGGGACCTACAATGAGCAGTTCTTC
TRBV2	TRBD2	15	many	TRBJ2-1	CASSPTSGNYNEQFF	TGTGCCAGCAGCCCTACTAGCGGGAATTACAATGAGCAGTTCTTC
TRBV2	.	17	.	TRBJ2-2	CASSENWGVLGSGELFF	TGTGCCAGCAGTGAAAATTGGGGGGTCCTCGGGTCCGGGGAGCTGTTTTTT
TRBV6-1	.	14	.	TRBJ1-5	CASSPGRDNQPRHF	TGTGCCAGCAGCCCCGGCAGGGACAATCAGCCCCGGCATTTT
TRBV30	.	13	once	TRBJ1-1	CAWSEMAHTEAFF	TGTGCCTGGAGCGAAATGGCACACACTGAAGCTTTCTTT
TRBV12-3/TRBV12-4	TRBD2	17	many	TRBJ2-1	CASSRGTTSVRLNEQFF	TGTGCCAGCAGCCGCGGGACCACTAGCGTCCGTCTCAATGAGCAGTTCTTC
TRBV6-2/TRBV6-3	.	14	.	TRBJ1-5	CASSESGSNQPQHF	TGTGCCAGCAGTGAATCAGGGAGCAATCAGCCCCAGCATTTT
TRBV9	TRBD2	16	few	TRBJ2-3	CATSLAGGLSTDTQYF	TGTGCCACCAGCTTAGCGGGAGGGCTAAGCACAGATACGCAGTATTTT
TRBV7-3	.	13	many	TRBJ2-7	CASSLQPTYEQYF	TGTGCCAGCAGCTTACAACCGACCTACGAGCAGTACTTC
TRBV7-9	TRBD2	15	.	TRBJ2-7	CASSSTSGRLYEQYF	TGTGCCAGCAGCTCGACTAGCGGGAGACTCTACGAGCAGTACTTC
TRBV5-1	.	16	few	TRBJ1-2	CASSLAGVETNYGYTF	TGCGCCAGCAGCTTGGCTGGGGTTGAAACTAACTATGGCTACACCTTC
TRBV5-1	TRBD1	14	few	TRBJ2-2	CASSPGQGIGELFF	TGCGCCAGCAGCCCGGGACAGGGAATCGGGGAGCTGTTTTTT
TRBV7-3	TRBD1	16	few	TRBJ2-2	CASSLPTGPNTGELFF	TGTGCCAGCAGCCTACCGACAGGGCCGAACACCGGGGAGCTGTTTTTT
TRBV11-2	.	16	many	TRBJ1-1	CASSLVGAPVNTEAFF	TGTGCCAGCAGCTTAGTTGGTGCACCTGTGAACACTGAAGCTTTCTTT
TRBV12-3/TRBV12-4	.	14	few	TRBJ2-7	CASSLVAVTHEQYF	TGTGCCAGCAGTTTAGTAGCGGTTACCCACGAGCAGTACTTC